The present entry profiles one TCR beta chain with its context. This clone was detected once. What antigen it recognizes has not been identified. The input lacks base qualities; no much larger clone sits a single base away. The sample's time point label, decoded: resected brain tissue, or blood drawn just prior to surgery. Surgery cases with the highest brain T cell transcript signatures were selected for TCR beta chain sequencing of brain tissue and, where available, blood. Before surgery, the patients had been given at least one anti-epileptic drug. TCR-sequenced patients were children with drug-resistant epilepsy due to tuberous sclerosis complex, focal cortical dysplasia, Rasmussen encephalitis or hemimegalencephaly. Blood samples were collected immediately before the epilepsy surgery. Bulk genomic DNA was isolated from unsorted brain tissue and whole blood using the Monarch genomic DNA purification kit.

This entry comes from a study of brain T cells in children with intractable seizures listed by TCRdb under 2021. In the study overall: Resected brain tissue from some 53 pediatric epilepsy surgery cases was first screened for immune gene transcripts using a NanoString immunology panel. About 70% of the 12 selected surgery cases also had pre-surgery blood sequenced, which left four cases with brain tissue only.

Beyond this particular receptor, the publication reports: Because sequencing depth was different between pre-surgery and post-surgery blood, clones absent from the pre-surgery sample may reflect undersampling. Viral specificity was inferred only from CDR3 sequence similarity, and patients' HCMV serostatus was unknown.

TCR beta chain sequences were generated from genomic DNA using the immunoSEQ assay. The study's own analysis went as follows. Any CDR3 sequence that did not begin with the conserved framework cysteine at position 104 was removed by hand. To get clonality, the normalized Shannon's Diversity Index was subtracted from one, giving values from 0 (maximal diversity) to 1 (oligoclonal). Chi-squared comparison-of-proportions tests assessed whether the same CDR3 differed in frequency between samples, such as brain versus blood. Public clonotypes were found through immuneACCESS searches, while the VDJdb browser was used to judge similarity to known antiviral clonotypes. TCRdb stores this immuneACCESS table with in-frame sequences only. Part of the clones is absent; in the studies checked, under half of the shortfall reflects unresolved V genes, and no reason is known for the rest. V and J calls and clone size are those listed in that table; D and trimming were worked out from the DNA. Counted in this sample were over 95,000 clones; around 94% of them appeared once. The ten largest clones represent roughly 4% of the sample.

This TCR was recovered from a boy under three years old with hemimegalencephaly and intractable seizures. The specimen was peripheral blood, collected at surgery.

The DNA reads as follows: TGTGCCAGCAGCCCTGGGGTAGTCAGCTCCTACAATGAGCAGTTCTTC. Its translation is CASSPGVVSSYNEQFF. This chain joins TRBV6-2 or TRBV6-3 to TRBJ2-1, with the D gene call left open. Via the germline V gene, CDR1 is MNHEY and CDR2 SVGEGT. At the junction V is shortened by 6 bases and J by 0 bases, with 15 bases in between. The CDR3, from cysteine to phenylalanine, totals 16 residues. Only the CDR3 DNA is retained, 48 bases long and in frame from the first base.